This T cell receptor (beta chain) was identified during a study of response to subunit inactivated influenza vaccine. This clonotype turned up a few times. TCRdb ran MiXCR on the RT-PCR reads and lists one entry per CDR3 protein. This sample has 600,000 to 850,000 distinct CDR3 sequences; 11% to 15% occur once, and the top ten carry less than 8.5%. Trimming cost V 1 base and J 3 bases, with 19 bases left between them. This CDR3 has 16 amino acids. In germline, CDR1 is DFQATT, CDR2 SNEGSKA (reference sequence). The source is a man aged 45-65 years who received an inactivated influenza vaccine. The chain links TRBV20-1 to TRBJ2-7; D is possibly TRBD1 (6 bases). This specimen consisted of PBMCs from blood, obtained 14 to 15 days before vaccination. DNA for the CDR3: TGCAGTGCTAGAGGTCTGGTGGGGGCTAAAGTCTACGAGCAGTACTTC. Protein: CSARGLVGAKVYEQYF.